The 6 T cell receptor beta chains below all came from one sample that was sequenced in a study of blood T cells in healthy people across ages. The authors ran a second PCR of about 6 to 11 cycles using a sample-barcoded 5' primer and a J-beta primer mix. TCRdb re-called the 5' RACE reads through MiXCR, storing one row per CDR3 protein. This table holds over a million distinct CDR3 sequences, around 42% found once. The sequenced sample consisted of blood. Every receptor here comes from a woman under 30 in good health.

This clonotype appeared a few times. In DNA, the CDR3 is TGTGCCACCAGCAGAGGGGTAACCACCCCCTACAATGAGCAGTTCTTC. As protein: CATSRGVTTPYNEQFF. This chain uses TRBV15 with TRBJ2-1; D gene ambiguous. The CDR3 covers 16 residues. Germline V gene lookup returns CDR1 LNHNV and CDR2 YYDKDF (reference sequence). Trimming removed 1 base from V and 2 bases from J, with 12 bases in between.

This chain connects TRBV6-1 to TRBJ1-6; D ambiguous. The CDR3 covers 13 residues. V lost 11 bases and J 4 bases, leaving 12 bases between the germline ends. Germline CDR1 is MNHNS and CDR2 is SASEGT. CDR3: CAGRTAYNSPLHF. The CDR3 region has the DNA TGTGCCGGTCGGACGGCTTATAATTCACCCCTCCACTTT.

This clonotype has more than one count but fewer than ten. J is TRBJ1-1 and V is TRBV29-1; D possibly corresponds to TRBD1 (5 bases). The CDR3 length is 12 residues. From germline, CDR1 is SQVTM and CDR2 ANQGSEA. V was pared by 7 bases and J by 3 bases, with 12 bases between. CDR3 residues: CSGLGAYTEAFF. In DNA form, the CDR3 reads TGCAGCGGACTCGGGGCCTACACTGAAGCTTTCTTT.

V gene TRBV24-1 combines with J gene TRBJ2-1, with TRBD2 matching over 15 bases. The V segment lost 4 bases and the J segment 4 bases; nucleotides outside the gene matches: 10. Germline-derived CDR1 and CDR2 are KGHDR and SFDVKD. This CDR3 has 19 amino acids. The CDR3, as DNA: TGTGCCACCAGTGACCTGGGACTAGCGGGAGGACGTAGATACAATGAGCAGTTCTTC. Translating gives CATSDLGLAGGRRYNEQFF.

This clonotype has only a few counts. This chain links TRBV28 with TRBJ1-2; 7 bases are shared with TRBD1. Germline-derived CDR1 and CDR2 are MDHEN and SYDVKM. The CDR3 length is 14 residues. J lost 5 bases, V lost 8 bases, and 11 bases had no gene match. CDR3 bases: TGTGCCAGCCTTCGAGGCGGGACAGATTATGGCTACACCTTC. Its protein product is CASLRGGTDYGYTF.

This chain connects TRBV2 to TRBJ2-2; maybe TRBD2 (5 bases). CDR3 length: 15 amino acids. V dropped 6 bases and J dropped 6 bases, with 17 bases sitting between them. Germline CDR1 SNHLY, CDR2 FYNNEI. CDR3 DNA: TGTGCCAGCAGCCGAGAGGGAAGAGAGCCCGGGGAGCTGTTTTTT. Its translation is CASSREGREPGELFF.